The 17 T cell receptor beta chains listed next were all sequenced from one sample in a study of blood T cells in healthy people across ages. A second about 7 to 12 cycle PCR used barcoded and J-beta primers. Each CDR3 protein is one row after TCRdb ran MiXCR on the 5' RACE reads. The sample holds approximately 900,000 distinct CDR3 sequences; 40% to 60% are singletons and the top ten take roughly 13%. The specimen sequenced was blood. The source is a man aged 25 to 45 in good health.

Ten or more counts support this clonotype. This rearrangement joins TRBV4-1 to TRBJ1-1; perhaps TRBD1 as D (5 bases). The CDR3 consists of 14 residues. The germline V and J ends were trimmed by 1 base and 1 base, with 7 bases remaining between them. Germline V CDR1 and CDR2: MGHRA, YSYEKL. CDR3 coding DNA: TGCGCCAGCAGCCAAGTTGGACAGAACACTGAAGCTTTCTTT. Protein sequence: CASSQVGQNTEAFF.

CDR3 DNA sequence: TGCGCCAGCAGCCTGGGCCGCGGCTCACCGAACACCGGGGAGCTGTTTTTT. Encoded protein: CASSLGRGSPNTGELFF. The chain uses TRBV5-1 and TRBJ2-2; D uncertain. The germline V gene encodes CDR1 SGHRS and CDR2 YFSETQ. V gave up 4 bases and J gave up 0 bases, with 16 bases separating them. The CDR3 extends over 17 amino acids.

On this clonotype itself: The junction does not match germline at one end; this may be a read error. The chain combines TRBV12-3 or TRBV12-4 with TRBJ2-3; D is unresolved. The CDR3 runs to 15 residues. The CDR3 DNA reads as TGTGCCAGCAGTCCCGACCAGGTGAGATCAGATGCGCAGTATTTT. Translating it yields CASSPDQVRSDAQYF.

The V gene is TRBV5-1, the J gene TRBJ2-3; D unresolved. V was trimmed by 0 bases and J by 0 bases, leaving 8 bases between them. Germline V CDR1 and CDR2: SGHRS, YFSETQ. This CDR3 is built from 15 residues. This chain's CDR3 is CASSLEDGSTDTQYF. The DNA for the CDR3 is TGCGCCAGCAGCTTGGAGGACGGTAGCACAGATACGCAGTATTTT.

V usage is TRBV27 and J usage is TRBJ2-2; 10 positions agree with TRBD1. The CDR3 has 16 residues. Trimming cost V 6 bases and J 4 bases; bases outside gene matches: 8. The V gene's germline CDR1 is MNHEY and CDR2 SMNVEV (reference sequence). The CDR3 bases are TGTGCCAGCAGCCCCCATGGACAGGGGGGCACCGGGGAGCTGTTTTTT. It is translated as CASSPHGQGGTGELFF.

The rearrangement links TRBV7-2 to TRBJ2-1; no clear D gene. From germline, CDR1 is SGHTA and CDR2 FQGNSA. The CDR3 extends over 14 amino acids. With 2 bases removed from V and 2 bases from J, the gap between germline ends came to 7 bases. In nucleotides, the CDR3 is TGTGCCAGCAGCTTACTTGGACCCTACAATGAGCAGTTCTTC. Encoded protein: CASSLLGPYNEQFF.

This chain uses TRBV5-1 with TRBJ2-4; 9 positions match TRBD2. Near its end, the DNA agrees better with TRBJ2-7, so the J call may be wrong. Germline values: CDR1 SGHRS, CDR2 YFSETQ. The CDR3 totals 15 residues. The CDR3 DNA follows: TGCGCCAGCAGCTTGCTTAGCGGGAGCATGGTCGAGCAGTACTTC. Residues: CASSLLSGSMVEQYF.

The rearrangement joins TRBV4-2 to TRBJ2-4, with TRBD2 identical over 8 bases. The DNA end is more similar to TRBJ2-7, so the J call may be wrong. CDR1 LGHNA and CDR2 YNFKEQ come from the germline V gene. There are 13 residues in the CDR3. CDR3: CASSPAGVHEQYF. The DNA for the CDR3 is TGTGCCAGCAGCCCAGCGGGAGTCCACGAGCAGTACTTC.

The V gene is TRBV6-2 or TRBV6-3, the J gene TRBJ1-5, with D unclear. Trimming pared 0 bases from V and 3 bases from J, leaving 9 bases between. The V gene's germline CDR1 is MNHEY and CDR2 SVGEGT. The CDR3 totals 15 residues. The CDR3 DNA reads as TGTGCCAGCAGTTACTCTGGGAGATTCAATCAGCCCCAGCATTTT. Encoded protein: CASSYSGRFNQPQHF.

This clonotype was seen repeatedly, ten times or more. The chain is built from TRBV12-3 or TRBV12-4 and TRBJ1-1, with TRBD1 identical over 9 bases. The CDR3 sequence is 14 residues long. J was trimmed by 8 bases and V by 6 bases; bases with no gene match: 10. The CDR3 DNA is TGTGCCAGCAGCCGCTCGGGACAGGGTCTAGAAGCTTTCTTT. Amino acid sequence: CASSRSGQGLEAFF.

The chain is built from TRBV6-2 or TRBV6-3 and TRBJ2-4, with 7 bases identical to TRBD2. V shed 10 bases, J shed 13 bases, and the junction held 13 bases outside the gene matches. The germline gives CDR1 MNHEY, CDR2 SVGEGT. The CDR3 contains 12 residues. In nucleotides, the CDR3 is TGTGCCACTAGCGGTGACACTGGCAAGCAGTACTTC. Amino acids: CATSGDTGKQYF.

The chain combines TRBV6-5 with TRBJ1-2; D ambiguous. V was cut by 2 bases and J by 2 bases, with 9 bases left in between. CDR3 length: 14 residues. The V gene's germline CDR1 is MNHEY and CDR2 SVGAGI. For the CDR3, the DNA is TGTGCCAGCAGTTACGGTCCGGGAAACTATGGCTACACCTTC. Its protein product is CASSYGPGNYGYTF.

This rearrangement joins TRBV6-5 to TRBJ2-3, with D perhaps matching TRBD2 (6 bases). This CDR3 region has 13 residues. Trimming took 8 bases from V and 2 from J, leaving 11 bases between them. CDR1 MNHEY and CDR2 SVGAGI come from the germline V gene. Here the CDR3 DNA reads TGTGCCAGCCGGCCGGGGGTCACAGATACGCAGTATTTT. Translation: CASRPGVTDTQYF.

The chain joins TRBV6-5 to TRBJ1-5; tentative D call: TRBD1 (6 bases). V was cut by 7 bases and J by 0 bases, with 10 bases left in between. The CDR3 consists of 14 residues. Germline assignment: CDR1 MNHEY and CDR2 SVGAGI. The CDR3 DNA sequence: TGTGCCAGCAACGACAGGCATAGCAATCAGCCCCAGCATTTT. It translates to CASNDRHSNQPQHF.

The chain couples TRBV11-3 to TRBJ2-3, with unresolved D. V was trimmed by 5 bases and J by 7 bases, leaving 13 bases between them. CDR1 SGHNT and CDR2 YENEEA come from the germline V gene. The CDR3 length is 13 residues. The CDR3 DNA sequence: TGTGCCAGCAGCCCTCGAGGAGACCATACGCAGTATTTT. Encoded protein: CASSPRGDHTQYF.

The chain employs TRBV20-1 and TRBJ2-5; D is perhaps TRBD1 (6 bases). The CDR3 covers 13 residues. Per the germline V gene, CDR1 is DFQATT and CDR2 is SNEGSKA (reference sequence). V dropped 6 bases and J dropped 1 base, with 12 bases sitting between them. The CDR3 protein is CSARQVSQETQYF. DNA of the CDR3: TGCAGTGCAAGACAGGTCTCCCAAGAGACCCAGTACTTC.

The chain is built from TRBV6-5 and TRBJ2-1, with 9 bases that match TRBD1. Germline assignment: CDR1 MNHEY and CDR2 SVGAGI. The CDR3 is 11 residues long. V lost 5 bases and J lost 14; bases outside the gene matches: 4. The CDR3 is CASSDGQGKFF. The CDR3 DNA sequence: TGTGCCAGCAGTGACGGACAGGGGAAGTTCTTC.